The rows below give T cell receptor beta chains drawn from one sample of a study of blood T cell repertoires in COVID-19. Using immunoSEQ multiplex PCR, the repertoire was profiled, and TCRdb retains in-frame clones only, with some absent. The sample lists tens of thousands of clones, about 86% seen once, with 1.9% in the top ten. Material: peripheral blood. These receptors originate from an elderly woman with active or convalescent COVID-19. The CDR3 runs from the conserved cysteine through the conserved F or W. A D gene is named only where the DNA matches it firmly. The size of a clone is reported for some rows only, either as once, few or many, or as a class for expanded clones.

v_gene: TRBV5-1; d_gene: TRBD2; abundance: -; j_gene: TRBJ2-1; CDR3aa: CASSGSGGARNEQFF; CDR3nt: TGCGCCAGCAGCGGTAGCGGGGGGGCCCGGAATGAGCAGTTCTTC
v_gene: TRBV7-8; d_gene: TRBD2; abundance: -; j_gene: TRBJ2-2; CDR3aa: CASTTSGRGRITGELFF; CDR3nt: TGTGCCAGCACAACTAGCGGGAGGGGAAGGATCACCGGGGAGCTGTTTTTT
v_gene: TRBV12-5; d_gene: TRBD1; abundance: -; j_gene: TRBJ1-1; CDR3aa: CASGGTVNTEAFF; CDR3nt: TGTGCTAGTGGTGGGACAGTGAACACTGAAGCTTTCTTT
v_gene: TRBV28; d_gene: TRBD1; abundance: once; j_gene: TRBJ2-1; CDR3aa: CASSSRTGPSYNEQFF; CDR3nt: TGTGCCAGCAGTTCCAGGACAGGTCCCTCCTACAATGAGCAGTTCTTC
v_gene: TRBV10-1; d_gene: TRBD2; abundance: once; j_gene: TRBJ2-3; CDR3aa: CASSESTSGGPGDTQYF; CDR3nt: TGCGCCAGCAGTGAGTCGACTAGCGGGGGGCCGGGAGATACGCAGTATTTT
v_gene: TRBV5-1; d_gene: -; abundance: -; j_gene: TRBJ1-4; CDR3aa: CASSLGPSQGANEKLFF; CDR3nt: TGCGCCAGCAGCTTGGGACCATCACAGGGCGCTAATGAAAAACTGTTTTTT
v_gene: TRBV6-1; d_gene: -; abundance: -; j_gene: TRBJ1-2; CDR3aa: CASSETRYGYTF; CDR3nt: TGTGCCAGCAGTGAGACACGGTATGGCTACACCTTC
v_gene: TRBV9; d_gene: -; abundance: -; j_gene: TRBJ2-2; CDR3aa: CASSAQGGFGELFF; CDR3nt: TGTGCCAGCAGCGCCCAGGGGGGATTCGGGGAGCTGTTTTTT
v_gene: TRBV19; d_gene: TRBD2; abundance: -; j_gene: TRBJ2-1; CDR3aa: CASSRSLAGGLQFF; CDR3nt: TGTGCCAGTAGTAGGTCGCTAGCGGGGGGACTGCAGTTCTTC
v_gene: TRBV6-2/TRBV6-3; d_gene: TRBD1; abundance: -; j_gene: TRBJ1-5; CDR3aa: CASSRDRDYQPQHF; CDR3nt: TGTGCCAGCAGTCGGGACAGAGACTATCAGCCCCAGCATTTT
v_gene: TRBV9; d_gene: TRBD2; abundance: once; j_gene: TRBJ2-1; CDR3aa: CASSVASTSGAGEQFF; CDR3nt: TGTGCCAGCAGCGTGGCATCGACTAGCGGTGCGGGTGAGCAGTTCTTC
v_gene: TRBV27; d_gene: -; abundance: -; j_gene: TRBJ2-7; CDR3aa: CASSFAATSSYEQYF; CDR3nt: TGTGCCAGCAGCTTCGCCGCCACAAGTTCCTACGAGCAGTACTTC
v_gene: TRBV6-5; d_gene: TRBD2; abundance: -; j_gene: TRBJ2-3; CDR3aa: CASSYGTSGSWDTQYF; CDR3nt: TGTGCCAGCAGTTACGGGACTAGCGGGAGCTGGGATACGCAGTATTTT
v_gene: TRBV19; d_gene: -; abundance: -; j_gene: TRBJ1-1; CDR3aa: CASSIDGVGSTEAFF; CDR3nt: TGTGCCAGTAGTATAGACGGGGTGGGGAGCACTGAAGCTTTCTTT
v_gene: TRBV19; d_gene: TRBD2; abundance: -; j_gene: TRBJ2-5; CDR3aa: CASSQRPAGRETQYF; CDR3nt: TGTGCCAGTAGCCAACGCCCAGCGGGGAGAGAGACCCAGTACTTC
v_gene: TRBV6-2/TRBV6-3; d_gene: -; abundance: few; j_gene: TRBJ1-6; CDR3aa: CASSGQHFNSPLHF; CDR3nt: TGTGCCAGCAGTGGACAGCACTTTAATTCACCCCTCCACTTT
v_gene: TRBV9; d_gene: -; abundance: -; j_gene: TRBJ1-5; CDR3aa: CASSGLSDQPQHF; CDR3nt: TGTGCCAGCAGTGGACTGTCAGATCAGCCCCAGCATTTT
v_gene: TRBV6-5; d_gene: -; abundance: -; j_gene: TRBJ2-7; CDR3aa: CASRTENEQYF; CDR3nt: TGTGCCAGCAGGACTGAAAACGAGCAGTACTTC
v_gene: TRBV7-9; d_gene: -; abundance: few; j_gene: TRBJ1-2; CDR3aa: CASSQTPSGPQNYGYTF; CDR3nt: TGTGCCAGCAGTCAAACTCCTAGTGGCCCCCAAAACTATGGCTACACCTTC
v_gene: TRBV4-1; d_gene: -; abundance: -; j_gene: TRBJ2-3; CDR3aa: CASSQDRSRLGTQYF; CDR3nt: TGCGCCAGCAGCCAAGATCGGAGCAGACTCGGTACGCAGTATTTT
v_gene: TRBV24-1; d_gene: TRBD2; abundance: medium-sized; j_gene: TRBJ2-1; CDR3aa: CATSDPGAGGHNEQFF; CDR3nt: TGTGCCACCAGTGACCCTGGGGCGGGAGGACACAATGAGCAGTTCTTC
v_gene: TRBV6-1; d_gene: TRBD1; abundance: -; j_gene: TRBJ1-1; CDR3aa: CASSVAGGDTEAFF; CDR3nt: TGTGCCAGCAGTGTAGCAGGGGGTGACACTGAAGCTTTCTTT
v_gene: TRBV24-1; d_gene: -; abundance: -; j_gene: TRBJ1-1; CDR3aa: CATRSLTNTEAFF; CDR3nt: TGTGCCACCAGGAGCCTTACGAACACTGAAGCTTTCTTT
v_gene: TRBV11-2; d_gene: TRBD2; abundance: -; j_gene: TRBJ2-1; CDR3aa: CASSLTSGGASNEQFF; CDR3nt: TGTGCCAGCAGCTTAACTAGCGGGGGGGCCAGCAATGAGCAGTTCTTC
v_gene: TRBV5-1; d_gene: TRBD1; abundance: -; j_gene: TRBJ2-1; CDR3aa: CASSAGQGPGGEQFF; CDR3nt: TGCGCCAGCAGCGCGGGACAGGGGCCCGGGGGTGAGCAGTTCTTC
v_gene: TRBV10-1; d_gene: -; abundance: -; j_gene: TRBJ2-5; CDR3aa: CASSESTSETQYF; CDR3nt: TGCGCCAGCAGTGAGTCAACGAGTGAGACCCAGTACTTC
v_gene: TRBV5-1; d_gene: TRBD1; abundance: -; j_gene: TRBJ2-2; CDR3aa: CASSAMTGSNTGELFF; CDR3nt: TGCGCCAGCAGCGCAATGACAGGGTCGAACACCGGGGAGCTGTTTTTT
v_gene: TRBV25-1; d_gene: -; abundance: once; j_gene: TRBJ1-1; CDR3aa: CASSDLSRGNTEAFF; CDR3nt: TGTGCCAGCAGTGACCTGTCCCGGGGGAACACTGAAGCTTTCTTT
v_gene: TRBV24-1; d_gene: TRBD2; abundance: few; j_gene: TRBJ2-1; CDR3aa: CATSGGGSYNEQFF; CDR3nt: TGTGCCACCAGTGGCGGGGGGTCATACAATGAGCAGTTCTTC
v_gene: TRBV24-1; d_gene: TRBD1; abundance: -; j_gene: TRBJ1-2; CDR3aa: CATSDSRGLGYTF; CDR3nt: TGTGCCACCAGTGATTCTAGGGGGCTTGGCTACACCTTC
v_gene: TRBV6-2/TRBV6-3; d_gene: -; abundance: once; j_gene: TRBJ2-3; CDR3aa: CASSRLGPTSSTDTQYF; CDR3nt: TGTGCCAGCAGTCGCCTCGGTCCGACATCAAGCACAGATACGCAGTATTTT
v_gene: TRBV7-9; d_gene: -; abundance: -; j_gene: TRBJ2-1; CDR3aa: CASSLDPGQYNEQFF; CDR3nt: TGTGCCAGCAGCTTAGACCCGGGACAATACAATGAGCAGTTCTTC
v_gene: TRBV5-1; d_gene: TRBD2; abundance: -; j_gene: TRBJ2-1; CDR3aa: CASGPTSGVYNEQFF; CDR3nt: TGCGCCAGCGGACCGACTAGCGGGGTATACAATGAGCAATTCTTC
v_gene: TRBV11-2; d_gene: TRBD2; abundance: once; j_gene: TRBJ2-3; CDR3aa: CASSSTRTSGGATDTQYF; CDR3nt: TGTGCCAGCAGCTCGACCCGGACTAGCGGGGGGGCCACAGATACGCAGTATTTT
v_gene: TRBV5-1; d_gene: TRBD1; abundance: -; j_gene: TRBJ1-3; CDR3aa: CASKTAGGSGNTIYF; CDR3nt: TGCGCCAGCAAAACGGCAGGGGGCTCTGGAAACACCATATATTTT
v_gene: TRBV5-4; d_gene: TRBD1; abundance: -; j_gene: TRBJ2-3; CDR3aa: CASSPDRGSRTDTQYF; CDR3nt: TGTGCCAGCAGCCCCGACAGGGGGAGTCGGACAGATACGCAGTATTTT
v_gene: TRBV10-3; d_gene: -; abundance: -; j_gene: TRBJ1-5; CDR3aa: CAISVAGVSQPQHF; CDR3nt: TGTGCCATCAGTGTTGCGGGGGTTAGTCAGCCCCAGCATTTT
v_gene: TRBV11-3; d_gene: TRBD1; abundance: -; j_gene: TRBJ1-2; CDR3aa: CASSLVDRGRDGYTF; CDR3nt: TGTGCCAGCAGCTTAGTAGACAGGGGGCGCGATGGCTACACCTTC
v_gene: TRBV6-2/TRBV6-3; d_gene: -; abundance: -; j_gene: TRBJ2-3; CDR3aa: CASSYKGGRVDTQYF; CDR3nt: TGTGCCAGCAGTTACAAGGGGGGGAGAGTTGATACGCAGTATTTT
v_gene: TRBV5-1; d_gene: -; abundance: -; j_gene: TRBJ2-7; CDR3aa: CASSFGTGNEQYF; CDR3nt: TGCGCCAGCAGCTTCGGTACCGGGAACGAGCAGTACTTC
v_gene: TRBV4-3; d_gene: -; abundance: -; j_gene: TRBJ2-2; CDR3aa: CASSQDRVGTGELFF; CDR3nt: TGCGCCAGCAGCCAAGACAGGGTTGGCACCGGGGAGCTGTTTTTT
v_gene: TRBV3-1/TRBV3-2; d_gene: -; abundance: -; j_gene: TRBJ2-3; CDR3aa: CASSQVYPDTQYF; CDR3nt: TGTGCCAGCAGCCAAGTCTACCCAGATACGCAGTATTTT
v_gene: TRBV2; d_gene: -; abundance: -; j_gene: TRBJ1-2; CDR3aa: CASSETGIYGYTF; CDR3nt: TGTGCCAGCAGTGAGACCGGGATCTATGGCTACACCTTC
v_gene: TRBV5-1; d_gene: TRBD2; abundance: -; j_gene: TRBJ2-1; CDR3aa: CASSLQSSGRPYNEQFF; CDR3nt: TGCGCCAGCAGCTTGCAGTCTAGCGGGAGGCCCTACAATGAGCAGTTCTTC
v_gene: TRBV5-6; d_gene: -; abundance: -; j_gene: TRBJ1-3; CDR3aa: CASSLSQGATGNTIYF; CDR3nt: TGTGCCAGCAGCTTATCTCAGGGTGCCACTGGAAACACCATATATTTT
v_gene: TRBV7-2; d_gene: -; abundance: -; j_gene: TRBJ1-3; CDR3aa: CASSLSPKTAGNTIYF; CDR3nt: TGTGCCAGCAGCTTATCTCCGAAGACAGCTGGAAACACCATATATTTT
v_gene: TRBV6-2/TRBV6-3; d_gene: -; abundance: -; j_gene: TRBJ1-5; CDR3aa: CASSSRSAQGNQPQHF; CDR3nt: TGTGCCAGCAGTTCCAGGTCGGCACAGGGTAATCAGCCCCAGCATTTT
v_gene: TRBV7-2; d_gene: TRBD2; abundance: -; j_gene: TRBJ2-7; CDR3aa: CASSLEGGFTYEQYF; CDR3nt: TGTGCCAGCAGCTTAGAGGGAGGGTTCACCTACGAGCAGTACTTC
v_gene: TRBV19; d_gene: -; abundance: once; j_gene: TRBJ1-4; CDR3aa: CASSLRTTNEKLFF; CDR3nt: TGTGCCAGTAGTTTGAGAACAACTAATGAAAAACTGTTTTTT
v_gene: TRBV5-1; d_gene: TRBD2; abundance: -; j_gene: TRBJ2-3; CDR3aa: CASSHTSGRNVDTQYF; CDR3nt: TGCGCCAGCAGCCACACTAGCGGGAGGAACGTAGATACGCAGTATTTT
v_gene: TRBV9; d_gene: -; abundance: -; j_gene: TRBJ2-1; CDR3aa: CASSVEAGMGNEQFF; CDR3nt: TGTGCCAGCAGCGTAGAGGCAGGGATGGGGAATGAGCAGTTCTTC
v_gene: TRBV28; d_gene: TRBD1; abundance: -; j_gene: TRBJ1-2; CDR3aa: CASSLPGGYGYTF; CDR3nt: TGTGCCAGCAGTTTACCAGGGGGATATGGCTACACCTTC
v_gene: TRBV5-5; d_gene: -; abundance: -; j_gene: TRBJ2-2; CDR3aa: CASSLEGMVAGELFF; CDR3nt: TGTGCCAGCAGCTTGGAGGGGATGGTGGCCGGGGAGCTGTTTTTT
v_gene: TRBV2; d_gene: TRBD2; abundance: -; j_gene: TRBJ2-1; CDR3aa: CASNRREGGNEQFF; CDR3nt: TGTGCCAGCAATAGGCGGGAGGGTGGGAATGAGCAGTTCTTC
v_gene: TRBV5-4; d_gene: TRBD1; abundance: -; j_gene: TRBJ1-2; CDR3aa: CASSSQGAPGYTF; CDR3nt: TGTGCCAGCAGCTCACAGGGGGCTCCTGGCTACACCTTC
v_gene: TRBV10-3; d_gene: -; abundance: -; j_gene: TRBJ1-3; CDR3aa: CAISEPSSGNTIYF; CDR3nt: TGTGCCATCAGTGAGCCCAGCTCTGGAAACACCATATATTTT
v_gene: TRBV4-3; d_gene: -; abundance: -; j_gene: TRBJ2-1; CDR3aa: CASSPDSFYNEQFF; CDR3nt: TGCGCCAGCAGCCCCGACAGCTTCTACAATGAGCAGTTCTTC